The subject of this entry is one TCR beta chain. In germline, CDR1 is SGHRS, CDR2 YFSETQ. This CDR3 region has 15 residues. With 2 bases removed from V and 3 bases from J, the gap between germline ends came to 11 bases. These data are taken from a study of OX40 agonist ivuxolimab in advanced cancers. Repertoires were generated with immunoSEQ multiplex PCR, while TCRdb's copy carries only in-frame clones and drops some. Found here are 100,000 to 140,000 clones, less than 95% of them singletons; the top ten hold approximately 1.2%. Sequenced here: CD4+ or CD8+ T cells sorted from blood, sampled in a trial of the OX40 agonist ivuxolimab. V is TRBV5-1 and J is TRBJ2-2; tentative D call: TRBD2 (6 bases). The sequence was collected from an adult with an advanced solid tumor such as melanoma, head and neck, liver or kidney cancer. In nucleotides, the CDR3 is TGCGCCAGCAGCTTAACGGGGGACCACACCGGGGAGCTGTTTTTT. Translation: CASSLTGDHTGELFF.